Described below is a single T cell receptor (beta chain) sequence and its context. This same CDR3 is encoded by further DNA sequences in the sample. These data belong to a study of blood T cell repertoires in COVID-19. Across the whole study: The samples span acute and convalescent COVID-19 from the United States, Italy and Spain. In each case, the material was cDNA or gDNA derived from T cells, B-cell-depleted T cells, or PBMCs.

The V segment lost 0 bases and the J segment 1 base; nucleotides outside the gene matches: 1. Germline CDR1 and CDR2: SGHRS and YFSETQ. The CDR3 is 15 residues long. Clones were read by immunoSEQ multiplex PCR, and TCRdb kept only the in-frame ones, dropping some. Seen here are approximately 200,000 clones, 88% observed once, and the top ten hold 2.5% to 3.5%. The V and J genes are TRBV5-1 and TRBJ1-5; 7 positions match TRBD1. The specimen was peripheral blood. This receptor was identified in a woman aged 55-70 years with acute or convalescent COVID-19. The CDR3: CASSLGGQSNQPQHF. Written as DNA, the CDR3 is TGCGCCAGCAGCTTGGGGGGACAGAGCAATCAGCCCCAGCATTTT.